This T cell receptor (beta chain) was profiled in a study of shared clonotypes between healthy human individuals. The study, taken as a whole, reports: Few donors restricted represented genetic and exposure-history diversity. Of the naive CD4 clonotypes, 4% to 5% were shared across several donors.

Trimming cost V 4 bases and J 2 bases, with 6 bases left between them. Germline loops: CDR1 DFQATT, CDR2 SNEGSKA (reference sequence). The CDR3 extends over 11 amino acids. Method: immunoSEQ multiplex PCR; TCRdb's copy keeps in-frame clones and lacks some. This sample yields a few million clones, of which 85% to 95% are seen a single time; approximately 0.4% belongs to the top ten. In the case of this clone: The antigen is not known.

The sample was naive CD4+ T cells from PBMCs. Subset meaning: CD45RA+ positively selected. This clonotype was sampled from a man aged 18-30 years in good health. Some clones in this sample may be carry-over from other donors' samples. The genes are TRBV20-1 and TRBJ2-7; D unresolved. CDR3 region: CSATGPYEQYF. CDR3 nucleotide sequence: TGCAGTGCTACCGGTCCCTACGAGCAGTACTTC.